Here is one T cell receptor (beta chain) with its context. The data originate from a study of T cells in Graves' hyperthyroidism and ophthalmopathy. RNA transcripts provided the source from which TCR beta CDR3 regions were amplified. RT-PCR in the first round (using the HTBI primer set) targeted the TCR CDR3. TCRdb used MiXCR to reprocess the multiplex PCR reads, holding one entry per CDR3 protein. The sample comprises a few hundred thousand distinct CDR3 sequences, approximately 25% of which are singletons, and more than 60% rests with the top ten. Uncontrolled infection, other autoimmune disease, pregnancy or lactation excluded patients. The germline V gene has CDR1 MGHRA and CDR2 YSYEKL. Trimming removed 1 base from V and 7 bases from J; junction bases left unmatched: 10. The CDR3 has 17 residues.

The chain uses TRBV4-1 and TRBJ1-6, with TRBD1 matching over 7 bases. The receptor was isolated from a man over 45 with Graves' hyperthyroidism. Sequenced input: blood. CDR3 sequence (DNA): TGCGCCAGCAGCCAAGTGGAGATGACAGGGTCAAATTCACCCCTCCACTTT. It codes for CASSQVEMTGSNSPLHF.